The present T cell receptor beta chain was sequenced within a study of T cell responses to AZD1222 COVID-19 vaccine. Germline lookup yields CDR1 SGHRS and CDR2 YFSETQ. CDR3 length: 19 residues. After removal of 2 bases from V and 4 bases from J, the junction contained 19 bases not matched to a gene. Some clones are missing from TCRdb's copy, which holds only in-frame ones; the method was immunoSEQ multiplex PCR. Of 90,000 to 100,000 clones in the sample, 85% were seen once. Remarks on this clone: As yet, its antigen is unknown.

Study-wide findings and caveats: Repertoire sampling was restricted to post-peak T cell response timepoints.

The sequence derives from an adult who received the AZD1222 COVID-19 vaccine. The source material was peripheral blood, sampled 28 days after the second AZD1222 dose. The chain is built from TRBV5-1 and TRBJ2-5, with 8 bases aligning to TRBD2. The CDR3 region is CASSLKAQEGLVLRETQYF. CDR3 sequence (DNA): TGCGCCAGCAGCTTAAAGGCTCAAGAGGGACTAGTGCTTCGAGAGACCCAGTACTTC.